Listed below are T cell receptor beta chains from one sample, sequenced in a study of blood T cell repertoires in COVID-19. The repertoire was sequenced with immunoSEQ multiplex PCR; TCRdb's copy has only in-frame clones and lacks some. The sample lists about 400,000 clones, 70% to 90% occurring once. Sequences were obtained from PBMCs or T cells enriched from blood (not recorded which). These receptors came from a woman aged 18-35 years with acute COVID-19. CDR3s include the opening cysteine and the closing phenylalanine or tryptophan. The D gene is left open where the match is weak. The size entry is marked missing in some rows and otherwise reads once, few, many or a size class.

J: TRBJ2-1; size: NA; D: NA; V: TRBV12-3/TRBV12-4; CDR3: CASSFLRGEQFF; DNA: TGTGCCAGCAGTTTTCTACGTGGTGAGCAGTTCTTC
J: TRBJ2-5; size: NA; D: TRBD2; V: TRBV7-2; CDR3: CASSPSGVQETQYF; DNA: TGTGCCAGCAGCCCTAGCGGAGTCCAAGAGACCCAGTACTTC
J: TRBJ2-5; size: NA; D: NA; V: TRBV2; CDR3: CASKPGSSQETQYF; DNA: TGTGCCTCAAAACCCGGGAGTTCGCAAGAGACCCAGTACTTC
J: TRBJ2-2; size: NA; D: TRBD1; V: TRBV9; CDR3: CASSSRTGATGELFF; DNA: TGTGCCAGCAGCTCCCGAACAGGGGCTACCGGGGAGCTGTTTTTT
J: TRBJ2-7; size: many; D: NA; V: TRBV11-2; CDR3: CASSVHGDEQYF; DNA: TGTGCCAGCAGCGTACATGGAGACGAGCAGTACTTC
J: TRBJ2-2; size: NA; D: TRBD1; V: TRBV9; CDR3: CASSALQGGQGGGRELFF; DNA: TGTGCCAGCAGCGCGCTACAAGGAGGACAGGGAGGAGGGCGGGAGCTGTTTTTT
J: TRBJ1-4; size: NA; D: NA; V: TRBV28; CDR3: CASSSARGLLEKLFF; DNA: TGTGCCAGCAGTTCGGCGAGAGGGCTTTTGGAAAAACTGTTTTTT
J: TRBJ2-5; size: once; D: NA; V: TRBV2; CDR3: CASMGAAETQYF; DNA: TGTGCCAGCATGGGAGCTGCCGAGACCCAGTACTTC
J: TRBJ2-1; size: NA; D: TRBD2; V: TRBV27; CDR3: CASWAAGGNEQFF; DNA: TGTGCCAGCTGGGCAGCGGGAGGCAATGAGCAGTTCTTC
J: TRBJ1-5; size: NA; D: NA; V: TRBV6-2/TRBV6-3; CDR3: CASSYIRRDQPQHF; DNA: TGTGCCAGCAGTTACATCCGCAGGGATCAGCCCCAGCATTTT
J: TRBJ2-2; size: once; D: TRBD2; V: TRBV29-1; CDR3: CSGQSGTNTGELFF; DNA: TGCAGCGGACAAAGCGGGACCAACACCGGGGAGCTGTTTTTT
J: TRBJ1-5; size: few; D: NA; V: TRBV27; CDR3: CASSFEGVQPQHF; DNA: TGTGCCAGCAGTTTTGAGGGCGTTCAGCCCCAGCATTTT
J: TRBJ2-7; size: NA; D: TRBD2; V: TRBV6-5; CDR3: CASRLAGDSYEQYF; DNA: TGTGCCAGCAGATTAGCGGGAGACTCCTACGAGCAGTACTTC
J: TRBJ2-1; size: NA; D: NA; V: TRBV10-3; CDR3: CATRGGDNFNEQFF; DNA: TGTGCCACAAGGGGGGGGGACAACTTCAATGAGCAGTTCTTC
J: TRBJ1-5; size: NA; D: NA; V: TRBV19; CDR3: CASSIGQTNQPQHF; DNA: TGTGCCAGTAGTATAGGTCAGACTAATCAGCCCCAGCATTTT
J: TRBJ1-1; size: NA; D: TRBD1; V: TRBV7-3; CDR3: CASSLVAGGGTEAFF; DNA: TGTGCCAGCAGCTTAGTCGCAGGGGGCGGCACTGAAGCTTTCTTT
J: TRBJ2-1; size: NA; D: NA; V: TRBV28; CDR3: CASSLGSVSYNEQFF; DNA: TGTGCCAGCAGTTTAGGCAGCGTCTCCTACAATGAGCAGTTCTTC
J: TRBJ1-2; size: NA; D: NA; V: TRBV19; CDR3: CASSPGQINYGYTF; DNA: TGTGCCAGTAGTCCAGGACAGATTAACTATGGCTACACCTTC
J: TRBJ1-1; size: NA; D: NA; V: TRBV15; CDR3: CATSRGQGTANTEAFF; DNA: TGTGCCACCAGCAGAGGGCAGGGTACGGCCAACACTGAAGCTTTCTTT
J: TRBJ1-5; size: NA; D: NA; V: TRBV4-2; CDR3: CASSQDSDQPQHF; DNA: TGTGCCAGCAGCCAAGACAGTGATCAGCCCCAGCATTTT
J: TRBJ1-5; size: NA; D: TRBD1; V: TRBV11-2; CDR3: CASSLTGVNQPQHF; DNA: TGTGCCAGCAGCCTTACAGGGGTCAATCAGCCCCAGCATTTT
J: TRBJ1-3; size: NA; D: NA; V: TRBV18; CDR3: CASSPRAAGNTIYF; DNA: TGTGCCAGCTCACCCAGGGCGGCTGGAAACACCATATATTTT
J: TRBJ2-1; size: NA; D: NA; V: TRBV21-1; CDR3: CASSIKARRESYNEQFF; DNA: TGTGCCAGCAGCATCAAGGCACGGCGGGAGTCCTACAATGAGCAGTTCTTC
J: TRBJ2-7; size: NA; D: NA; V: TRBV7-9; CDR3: CASSSTYEQYF; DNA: TGTGCCAGCAGCTCCACCTACGAGCAGTACTTC
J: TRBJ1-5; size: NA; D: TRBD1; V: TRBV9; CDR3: CASSATSRTGAGQPQHF; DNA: TGTGCCAGCAGCGCGACTTCCAGGACAGGGGCCGGTCAGCCCCAGCATTTT
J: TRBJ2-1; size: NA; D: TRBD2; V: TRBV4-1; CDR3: CASSHHRGGNEQFF; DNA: TGCGCCAGCAGCCACCACCGGGGGGGGAATGAGCAGTTCTTC
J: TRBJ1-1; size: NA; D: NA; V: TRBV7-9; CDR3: CASSPPQGLNTEAFF; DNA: TGTGCCAGCAGCCCACCACAGGGCTTGAACACTGAAGCTTTCTTT
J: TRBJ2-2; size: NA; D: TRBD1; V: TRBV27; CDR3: CASSSDRVSGELFF; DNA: TGTGCCAGCAGTTCGGACAGGGTGTCCGGGGAGCTGTTTTTT
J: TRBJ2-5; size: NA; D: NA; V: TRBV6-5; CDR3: CASSYSREETQYF; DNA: TGTGCCAGCAGTTACTCGCGGGAAGAGACCCAGTACTTC